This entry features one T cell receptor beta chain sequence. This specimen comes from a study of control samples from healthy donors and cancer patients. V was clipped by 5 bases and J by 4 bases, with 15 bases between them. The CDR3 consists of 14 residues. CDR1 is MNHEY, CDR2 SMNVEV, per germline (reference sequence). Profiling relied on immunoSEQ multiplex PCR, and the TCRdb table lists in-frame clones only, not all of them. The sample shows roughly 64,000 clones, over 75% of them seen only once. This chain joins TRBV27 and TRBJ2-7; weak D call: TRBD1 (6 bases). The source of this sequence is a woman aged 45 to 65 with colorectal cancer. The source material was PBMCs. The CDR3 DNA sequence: TGTGCCAGCAGTATGGACAGTCTGACGTACGAGCAGTACTTC. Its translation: CASSMDSLTYEQYF.